This T cell receptor (beta chain) was identified during a study of cytomegalovirus exposure and HLA in healthy donors. Study results and limitations: What a later analysis reportedly showed was that an Asian-associated ancestry cluster had fewer N-insertions than the approximately 700-donor mean.

PCR was performed using 60 Vbeta and 13 Jbeta primers. Sequenced by immunoSEQ multiplex PCR; TCRdb stores in-frame clones only, minus some. Seen here are 55,000 to 90,000 clones, roughly four fifths observed once, and the top ten hold under 6.5%. Germline loops: CDR1 MDHEN, CDR2 SYDVKM. V lost 7 bases and J lost 8, with 14 bases in between. The CDR3 extends over 13 amino acids. As to this clone: What it recognizes is unknown.

Donors showed nominal health when sampled, although they likely had unrecorded immune exposures. Sequenced input: PBMCs. The receptor was derived from a man aged 45-60 years in good health and CMV-seronegative. The chain has TRBV28 and TRBJ1-4; the D gene is possibly TRBD1 (6 bases). As DNA, the CDR3 is TGTGCCAGCATCGGCGGTGGGGGCGAAAAACTGTTTTTT. This codes for CASIGGGGEKLFF. Variable domain in full (rest from reference TRBV28 and TRBJ1-4): DVKVTQSSRYLVKRTGEKVFLECVQDMDHENMFWYRQDPGLGLRLIYFSYDVKMKEKGDIPEGYSVSREKKERFSLILESASTNQTSMYLCASIGGGGEKLFFGSGTQLSVL.